The rows below give T cell receptor beta chains drawn from one sample of a study of shared clonotypes between healthy human individuals. This table comes from immunoSEQ multiplex PCR, and its TCRdb copy is limited to in-frame clones, with some not included. The data hold 2 million or so clones, with approximately 94% observed a single time. Sequencing input: naive CD8+ T cells sorted from blood. All receptors come from a man between 18 and 35 years old in good health. Each CDR3 is given with its conserved first and last residue. The order of the fields is V gene, J gene, D gene, clone size, CDR3 length, CDR3 protein, CDR3 DNA. A D gene is named only where the DNA matches it firmly. A row's size may be missing; if present it is once, few, many or a size class.

V: TRBV27
J: TRBJ1-1
D: NA
size: NA
length: 13
CDR3: CASSLSRYTEAFF
DNA: TGTGCCAGCAGTTTATCCCGGTACACTGAAGCTTTCTTT

V: TRBV5-6
J: TRBJ1-5
D: NA
size: NA
length: 14
CDR3: CASTLSHSNQPQHF
DNA: TGTGCCAGCACCCTATCCCATAGCAATCAGCCCCAGCATTTT

V: TRBV29-1
J: TRBJ2-1
D: TRBD2
size: NA
length: 16
CDR3: CSVEGLAGGTYNEQFF
DNA: TGCAGCGTTGAAGGCCTAGCGGGAGGGACCTACAATGAGCAGTTCTTC

V: TRBV28
J: TRBJ2-1
D: NA
size: few
length: 14
CDR3: CASSFPSSYNEQFF
DNA: TGTGCCAGCAGTTTCCCCAGCTCCTACAATGAGCAGTTCTTC

V: TRBV9
J: TRBJ1-3
D: NA
size: NA
length: 18
CDR3: CASSVPRDSPMSGNTIYF
DNA: TGTGCCAGCAGCGTACCCCGCGACAGTCCGATGTCTGGAAACACCATATATTTT

V: TRBV9
J: TRBJ2-3
D: NA
size: NA
length: 11
CDR3: CASSAGHTQYF
DNA: TGTGCCAGCAGCGCGGGCCATACGCAGTATTTT

V: TRBV7-9
J: TRBJ2-7
D: TRBD2
size: NA
length: 15
CDR3: CASSLVAGGHYEQYF
DNA: TGTGCCAGCAGCTTGGTTGCGGGAGGGCATTACGAGCAGTACTTC

V: TRBV13
J: TRBJ2-3
D: NA
size: NA
length: 14
CDR3: CASSPADLTDTQYF
DNA: TGTGCCAGCAGCCCAGCGGACCTCACAGATACGCAGTATTTT

V: TRBV2
J: TRBJ2-7
D: TRBD2
size: NA
length: 16
CDR3: CASSEPGLAASYEQYF
DNA: TGTGCCAGCAGCGAACCGGGACTAGCGGCTTCCTACGAGCAGTACTTC

V: TRBV11-2
J: TRBJ1-2
D: NA
size: NA
length: 13
CDR3: CASSLGRGYGYTF
DNA: TGTGCCAGCAGCTTAGGCAGGGGATACGGCTACACCTTC

V: TRBV13
J: TRBJ2-5
D: TRBD2
size: NA
length: 15
CDR3: CASSLRLAGEETQYF
DNA: TGTGCCAGCAGCTTAAGACTAGCGGGGGAAGAGACCCAGTACTTC

V: TRBV5-1
J: TRBJ1-2
D: TRBD1
size: NA
length: 18
CDR3: CASSVLGTAPDPNYGYTF
DNA: TGCGCCAGCAGCGTGCTTGGGACAGCACCAGATCCTAACTATGGCTACACCTTC

V: TRBV9
J: TRBJ1-5
D: NA
size: NA
length: 12
CDR3: CASGQGGQPQHF
DNA: TGTGCCAGCGGGCAGGGCGGTCAGCCCCAGCATTTT

V: TRBV6-1
J: TRBJ2-7
D: NA
size: NA
length: 16
CDR3: CASSELGSTAGYEQYF
DNA: TGTGCCAGCAGTGAATTAGGATCTACGGCGGGCTACGAGCAGTACTTC

V: TRBV6-1
J: TRBJ2-5
D: NA
size: NA
length: 15
CDR3: CASSEWGPKKETQYF
DNA: TGTGCCAGCAGTGAGTGGGGACCCAAGAAAGAGACCCAGTACTTC

V: TRBV27
J: TRBJ2-1
D: NA
size: NA
length: 14
CDR3: CAIPPGSAYNEQFF
DNA: TGTGCCATTCCTCCGGGCTCGGCTTACAATGAGCAGTTCTTC

V: TRBV7-6
J: TRBJ1-6
D: TRBD1
size: NA
length: 14
CDR3: CASSPGQGYSPLHF
DNA: TGTGCCAGCAGCCCAGGACAGGGGTACTCACCCCTCCACTTT

V: TRBV5-6
J: TRBJ2-3
D: NA
size: NA
length: 12
CDR3: CASSLGEDTQYF
DNA: TGTGCCAGCAGCTTAGGGGAAGATACGCAGTATTTT

V: TRBV28
J: TRBJ2-5
D: TRBD2
size: NA
length: 16
CDR3: CASSATGTTNQETQYF
DNA: TGTGCCAGCAGCGCTACCGGGACTACCAACCAAGAGACCCAGTACTTC

V: TRBV27
J: TRBJ2-5
D: NA
size: NA
length: 13
CDR3: CASSFRRYDSQYF
DNA: TGTGCCAGCAGTTTTCGGCGGTACGACTCCCAGTACTTC

V: TRBV6-1
J: TRBJ2-1
D: NA
size: NA
length: 12
CDR3: CASRVELGEQFF
DNA: TGTGCCAGCAGGGTGGAACTTGGTGAGCAGTTCTTC

V: TRBV5-5
J: TRBJ1-6
D: NA
size: NA
length: 14
CDR3: CASSLGQANSPLHF
DNA: TGTGCCAGCAGCCTAGGCCAAGCCAATTCACCCCTCCACTTT

V: TRBV7-2
J: TRBJ2-1
D: TRBD2
size: NA
length: 14
CDR3: CASEGASGRNEQFF
DNA: TGTGCCAGCGAGGGCGCTAGCGGGAGGAATGAGCAGTTCTTC

V: TRBV19
J: TRBJ1-1
D: NA
size: NA
length: 13
CDR3: CASRVGGNTEAFF
DNA: TGTGCCAGTAGGGTTGGTGGGAACACTGAAGCTTTCTTT

V: TRBV5-4
J: TRBJ2-7
D: NA
size: NA
length: 16
CDR3: CASSPRTGHLYYEQYF
DNA: TGTGCCAGCAGCCCCCGAACGGGACACCTCTACTACGAGCAGTACTTC

V: TRBV6-5
J: TRBJ1-2
D: NA
size: NA
length: 9
CDR3: CATQLLLTF
DNA: TGTGCCACCCAGTTACTGTTAACCTTC

V: TRBV27
J: TRBJ2-7
D: NA
size: NA
length: 12
CDR3: CASSLYGHEQYF
DNA: TGTGCCAGCAGTTTGTATGGACACGAGCAATACTTC

V: TRBV6-5
J: TRBJ2-7
D: TRBD2
size: NA
length: 15
CDR3: CASSFGLARSHEQYF
DNA: TGTGCCAGCAGTTTCGGACTAGCTAGGTCCCACGAGCAGTACTTC